The 9 T cell receptor beta chains listed next were all sequenced from one sample in a study of OX40 agonist ivuxolimab in advanced cancers. TCRdb's table, derived via immunoSEQ multiplex PCR, lists solely in-frame clones and lacks some. The data show under 75,000 clones, around 90% seen once. The specimen was CD4+ or CD8+ T cells sorted from blood, collected in a trial of the OX40 agonist ivuxolimab. The receptors come from an adult with an advanced solid tumor such as melanoma, head and neck, liver or kidney cancer.

This clone has only a few counts. This chain connects TRBV4-2 to TRBJ2-7; maybe TRBD2 (6 bases). The length of the CDR3 is 15 residues. Per germline, CDR1 LGHNA and CDR2 YNFKEQ. With 1 base removed from V and 2 bases from J, the gap between germline ends came to 12 bases. The DNA for the CDR3 is TGTGCCAGCAGCCAAGTGGAGACTAGTGCCTACGAGCAGTACTTC. Amino acids: CASSQVETSAYEQYF.

The rearrangement uses TRBV9 and TRBJ2-1; D is unresolved. The germline gives CDR1 SGDLS, CDR2 YYNGEE. V was pared by 0 bases and J by 7 bases, with 8 bases between. The CDR3 loop spans 13 amino acids. The CDR3 loop is CASSVDGGNEQFF. The CDR3 DNA is TGTGCCAGCAGCGTAGACGGTGGTAATGAGCAGTTCTTC.

This rearrangement joins TRBV5-5 to TRBJ1-2; the match to TRBD1 covers 8 bases. Trimming cost V 0 bases and J 7 bases; bases outside gene matches: 8. The CDR3 runs 15 residues. Germline CDR1 SGHKS, CDR2 YYEKEE (reference sequence). CDR3 nucleotides: TGTGCCAGCAGCTTGGAGGCCCAGGGGGCCTTTGGCTACACCTTC. Translating gives CASSLEAQGAFGYTF.

The rearrangement joins TRBV7-2 to TRBJ2-1; the match to TRBD2 covers 8 bases. There are 16 residues in the CDR3. Trimming took 5 bases from V and 1 from J; bases not matched to a gene: 7. Germline assignment: CDR1 SGHTA and CDR2 FQGNSA. DNA of the CDR3: TGTGCCAGCAGCACCCTTAGCGGGACTTCCTACAATGAGCAGTTCTTC. It encodes CASSTLSGTSYNEQFF.

The rearrangement joins TRBV10-3 to TRBJ2-7, with 11 bases fitting TRBD2. V dropped 9 bases and J dropped 2; count of bases not matched to a gene: 3. This CDR3 has 13 residues. Germline lookup yields CDR1 ENHRY and CDR2 SYGVKD. The DNA of the CDR3 is TGTGCCATGACTAGCGGGGTCCCCTACGAGCAGTACTTC. Translated, it gives CAMTSGVPYEQYF.

This clone has only one observation. Different DNA sequences within this sample yield the same CDR3. The chain combines TRBV5-1 with TRBJ2-7, with 9 positions matching TRBD1. The CDR3 is 14 amino acids. Germline loops: CDR1 SGHRS, CDR2 YFSETQ. After removal of 4 bases from V and 0 bases from J, the junction contained 2 bases not matched to a gene. The CDR3 reads CASSEQGASYEQYF. CDR3 in DNA: TGCGCCAGCAGCGAACAGGGGGCCTCCTACGAGCAGTACTTC.

The genes are TRBV7-9 and TRBJ2-7; D ambiguous. The germline CDR1 and CDR2 sequences are SEHNR and FQNEAQ (reference sequence). V dropped 1 base and J dropped 3 bases, with 16 bases sitting between them. The CDR3 runs to 16 residues. CDR3 nucleotides: TGTGCCAGCAGCTTAGTTTCTCGTGGCGGCAGCTACGAGCAGTACTTC. It specifies CASSLVSRGGSYEQYF.

This clone was recorded once. The chain combines TRBV11-3 with TRBJ2-5; 9 bases match TRBD2. CDR3 length: 17 amino acids. Looked up from germline, CDR1 is SGHNT and CDR2 is YENEEA. The V and J ends lost 2 bases and 4 bases, in that order; junction bases with no gene match: 11. CDR3 nucleotides: TGTGCCAGCAGCTTAAACCTCTTGGCGGGGGGGGGAGAGACCCAGTACTTC. Protein product: CASSLNLLAGGGETQYF.

The chain joins TRBV5-4 to TRBJ2-7; either TRBD1 or TRBD2 may supply D (5 bases each). The CDR3 consists of 15 residues. In germline, CDR1 is SGHNT, CDR2 YYREEE (reference sequence). V was cut by 3 bases and J by 0 bases, with 13 bases left in between. CDR3: CASSSLGTVSYEQYF. DNA of the CDR3: TGTGCCAGCAGCTCGCTCGGGACGGTCTCCTACGAGCAGTACTTC. Combining the CDR3 with reference TRBV5-4 and TRBJ2-7 gives the whole variable domain ETGVTQSPTHLIKTRGQQVTLRCSSQSGHNTVSWYQQALGQGPQFIFQYYREEENGRGNFPPRFSGLQFPNYSSELNVNALELDDSALYLCASSSLGTVSYEQYFGPGTRLTVT.